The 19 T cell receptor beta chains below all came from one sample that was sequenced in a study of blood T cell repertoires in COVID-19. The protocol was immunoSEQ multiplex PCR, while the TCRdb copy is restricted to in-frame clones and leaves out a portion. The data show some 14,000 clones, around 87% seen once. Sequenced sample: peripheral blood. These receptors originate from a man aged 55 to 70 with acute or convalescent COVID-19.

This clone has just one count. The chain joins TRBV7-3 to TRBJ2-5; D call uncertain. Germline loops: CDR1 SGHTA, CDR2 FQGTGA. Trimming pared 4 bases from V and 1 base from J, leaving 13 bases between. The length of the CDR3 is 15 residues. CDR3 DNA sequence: TGTGCCAGCAGCTCGACGCCGGGTCCCCAAGAGACCCAGTACTTC. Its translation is CASSSTPGPQETQYF.

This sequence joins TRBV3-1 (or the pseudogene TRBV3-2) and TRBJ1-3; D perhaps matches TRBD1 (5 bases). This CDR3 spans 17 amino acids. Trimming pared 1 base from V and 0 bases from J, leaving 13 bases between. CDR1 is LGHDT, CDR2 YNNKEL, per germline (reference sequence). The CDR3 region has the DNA TGTGCCAGCAGCCAAGTATACCAGGGCAACTCTGGAAACACCATATATTTT. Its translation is CASSQVYQGNSGNTIYF.

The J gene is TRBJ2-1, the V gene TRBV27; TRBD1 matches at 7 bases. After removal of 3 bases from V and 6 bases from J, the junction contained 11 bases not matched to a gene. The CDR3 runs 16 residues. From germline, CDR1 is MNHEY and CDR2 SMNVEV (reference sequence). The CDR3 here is CASSLYGQGQSNEQFF. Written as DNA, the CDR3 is TGTGCCAGCAGTTTGTACGGGCAGGGACAGAGCAATGAGCAGTTCTTC.

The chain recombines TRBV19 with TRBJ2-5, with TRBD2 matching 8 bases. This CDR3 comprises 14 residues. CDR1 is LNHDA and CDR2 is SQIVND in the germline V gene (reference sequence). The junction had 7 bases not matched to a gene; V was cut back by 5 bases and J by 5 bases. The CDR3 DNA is TGTGCCAGTAGTTCCGACGGGGGGGCGGAGACCCAGTACTTC. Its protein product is CASSSDGGAETQYF.

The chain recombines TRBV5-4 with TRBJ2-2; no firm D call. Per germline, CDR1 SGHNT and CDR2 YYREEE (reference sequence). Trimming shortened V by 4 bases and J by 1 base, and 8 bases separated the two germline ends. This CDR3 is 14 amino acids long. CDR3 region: CASSREMNTGELFF. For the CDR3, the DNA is TGTGCCAGCAGCCGAGAGATGAACACCGGGGAGCTGTTTTTT.

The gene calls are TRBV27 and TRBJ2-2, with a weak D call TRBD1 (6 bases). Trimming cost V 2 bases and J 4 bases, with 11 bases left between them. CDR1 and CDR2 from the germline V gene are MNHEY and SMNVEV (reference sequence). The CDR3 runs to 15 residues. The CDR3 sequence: CASSLLTGSTGELFF. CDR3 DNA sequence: TGTGCCAGCAGTTTACTTACAGGGAGCACCGGGGAGCTGTTTTTT.

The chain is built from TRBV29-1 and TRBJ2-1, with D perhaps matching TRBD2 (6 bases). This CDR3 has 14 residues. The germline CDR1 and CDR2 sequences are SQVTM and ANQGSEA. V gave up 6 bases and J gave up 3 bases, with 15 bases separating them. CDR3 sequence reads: CSVASRDFYNEQFF. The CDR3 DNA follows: TGCAGCGTCGCTTCAAGGGACTTCTACAATGAGCAGTTCTTC.

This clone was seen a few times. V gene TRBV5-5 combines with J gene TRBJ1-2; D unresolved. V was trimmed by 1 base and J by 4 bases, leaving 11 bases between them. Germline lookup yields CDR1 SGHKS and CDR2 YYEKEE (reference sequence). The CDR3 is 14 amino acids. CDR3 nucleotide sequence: TGTGCCAGCAGCTTGATCTACAGCTCCTATGGCTACACCTTC. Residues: CASSLIYSSYGYTF.

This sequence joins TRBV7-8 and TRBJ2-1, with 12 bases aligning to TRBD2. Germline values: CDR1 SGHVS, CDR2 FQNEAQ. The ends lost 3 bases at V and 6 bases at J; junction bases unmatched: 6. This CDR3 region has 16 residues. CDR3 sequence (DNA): TGTGCCAGCAGCTTTAGACTAGCGGGAGTGGTCAATGAGCAGTTCTTC. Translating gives CASSFRLAGVVNEQFF. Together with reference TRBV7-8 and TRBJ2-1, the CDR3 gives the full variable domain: GAGVSQSPRYKVAKRGQDVALRCDPISGHVSLFWYQQALGQGPEFLTYFQNEAQLDKSGLPSDRFFAERPEGSVSTLKIQRTQQEDSAVYLCASSFRLAGVVNEQFFGPGTRLTVL.

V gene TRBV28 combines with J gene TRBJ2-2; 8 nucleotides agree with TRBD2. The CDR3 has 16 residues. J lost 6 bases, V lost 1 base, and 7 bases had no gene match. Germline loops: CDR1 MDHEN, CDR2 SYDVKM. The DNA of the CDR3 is TGTGCCAGCAGTTTATATATCGGGGGGGCCCCCGGGGAGCTGTTTTTT. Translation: CASSLYIGGAPGELFF. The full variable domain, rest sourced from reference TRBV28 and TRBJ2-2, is DVKVTQSSRYLVKRTGEKVFLECVQDMDHENMFWYRQDPGLGLRLIYFSYDVKMKEKGDIPEGYSVSREKKERFSLILESASTNQTSMYLCASSLYIGGAPGELFFGEGSRLTVL.

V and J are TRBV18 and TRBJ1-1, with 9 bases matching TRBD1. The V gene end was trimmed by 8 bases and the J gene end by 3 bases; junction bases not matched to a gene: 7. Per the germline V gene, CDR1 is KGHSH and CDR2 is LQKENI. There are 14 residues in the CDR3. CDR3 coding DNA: TGTGCCAGCACGACAGGGGGGAGGGACACTGAAGCTTTCTTT. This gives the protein CASTTGGRDTEAFF. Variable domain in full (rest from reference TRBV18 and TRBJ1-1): NAGVMQNPRHLVRRRGQEARLRCSPMKGHSHVYWYRQLPEEGLKFMVYLQKENIIDESGMPKERFSAEFPKEGPSILRIQQVVRGDSAAYFCASTTGGRDTEAFFGQGTRLTVV.

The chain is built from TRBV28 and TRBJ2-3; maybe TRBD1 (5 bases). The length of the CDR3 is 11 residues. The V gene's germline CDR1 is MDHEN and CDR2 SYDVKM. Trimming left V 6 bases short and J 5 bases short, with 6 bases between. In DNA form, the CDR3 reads TGTGCCAGCAGCCAGGGAGATACGCAGTATTTT. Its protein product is CASSQGDTQYF.

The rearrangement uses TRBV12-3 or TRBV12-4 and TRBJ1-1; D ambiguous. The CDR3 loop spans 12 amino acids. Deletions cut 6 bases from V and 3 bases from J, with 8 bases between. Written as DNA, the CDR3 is TGTGCCAGCAGAGAACCGGACACTGAAGCTTTCTTT. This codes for CASREPDTEAFF.

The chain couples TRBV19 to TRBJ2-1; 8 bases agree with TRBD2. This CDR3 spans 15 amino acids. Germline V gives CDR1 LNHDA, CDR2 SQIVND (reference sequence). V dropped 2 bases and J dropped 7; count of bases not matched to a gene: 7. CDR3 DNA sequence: TGTGCCAGTAGTATATCCAGCGGGAGAATGAATGAGCAGTTCTTC. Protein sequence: CASSISSGRMNEQFF.

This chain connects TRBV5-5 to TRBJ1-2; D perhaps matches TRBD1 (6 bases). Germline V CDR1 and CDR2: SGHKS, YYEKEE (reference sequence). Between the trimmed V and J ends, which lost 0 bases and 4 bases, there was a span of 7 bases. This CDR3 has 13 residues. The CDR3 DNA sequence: TGTGCCAGCAGCTTGGAACAGGGCTATGGCTACACCTTC. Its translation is CASSLEQGYGYTF.

This chain's CDR3 is CATSDTGYHTGELFF. CDR3 DNA sequence: TGTGCCACCAGTGATACAGGGTACCACACCGGGGAGCTGTTTTTT. The chain carries TRBV24-1 and TRBJ2-2; weak D call: TRBD1 (6 bases). V shed 3 bases and J shed 3 bases, with 10 bases lying between them. Looked up from germline, CDR1 is KGHDR and CDR2 is SFDVKD. The CDR3 consists of 15 residues.

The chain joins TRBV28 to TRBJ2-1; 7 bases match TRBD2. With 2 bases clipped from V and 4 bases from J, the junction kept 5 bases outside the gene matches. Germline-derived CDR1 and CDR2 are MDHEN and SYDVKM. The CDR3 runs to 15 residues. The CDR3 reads CASSLVASGYNEQFF. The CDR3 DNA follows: TGTGCCAGCAGTTTAGTCGCTAGCGGATACAATGAGCAGTTCTTC.

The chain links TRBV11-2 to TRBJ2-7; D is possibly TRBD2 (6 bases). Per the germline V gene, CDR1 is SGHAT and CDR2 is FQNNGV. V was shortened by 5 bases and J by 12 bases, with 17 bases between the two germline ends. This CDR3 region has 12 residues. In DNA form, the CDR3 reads TGTGCCAGCAGCGATACCCGGGGGTGGGGGTACTTC. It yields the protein CASSDTRGWGYF.

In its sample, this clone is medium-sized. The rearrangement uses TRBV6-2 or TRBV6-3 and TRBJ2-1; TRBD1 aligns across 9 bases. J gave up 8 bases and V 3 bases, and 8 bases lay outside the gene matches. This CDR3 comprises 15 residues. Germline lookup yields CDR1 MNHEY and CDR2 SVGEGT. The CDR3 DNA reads TGTGCCAGCAGTTATTGGACAGGGGAAGGTGATGAGCAGTTCTTC. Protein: CASSYWTGEGDEQFF.